The next 22 T cell receptor beta chains were all read from a single sample in a study of blood T cell repertoires in COVID-19 (dated by TCRdb to the early 2020s). Receptor libraries were prepared by the immunoSEQ multiplex PCR assay. TCRdb obtained this table from immuneACCESS and retained in-frame rearrangements with V and J assigned. These tables miss some clones; where compared with another copy, unresolved V genes account for less than half of the shortfall, and the remainder is unexplained. The sample profile shows just over 300,000 clones; approximately 88% of them were found once. The leading ten clones occupy 8% to 9.5% of the sample. Specimen: PBMCs or T cells enriched from blood (not recorded which). The receptors originated from a woman in her late teens or twenties who had recovered from COVID-19.

The genes are TRBV2 and TRBJ1-2; 9 bases fit TRBD1. With 6 bases clipped from V and 8 bases from J, the junction kept 16 bases outside the gene matches. The CDR3 totals 16 residues. Germline V gene data show CDR1 as SNHLY and CDR2 as FYNNEI. In nucleotides, the CDR3 is TGTGCCAGCAGGGACAGGGGAGCCCTACCCTTGAGGGGCTACACCTTC. It translates to CASRDRGALPLRGYTF.

The V call is TRBV9, the J call TRBJ1-1, with D possibly being TRBD1 (5 bases). The CDR3 covers 16 residues. CDR1 and CDR2 from the germline V gene are SGDLS and YYNGEE. Trimming pared 4 bases from V and 6 bases from J, leaving 22 bases between. The CDR3 DNA is TGTGCCAGCAGCCCCGCAATAGGGGCCCTTAGGGCTGAAGCTTTCTTT. Translated: CASSPAIGALRAEAFF.

The CDR3 spells CASSLQGWEQFF. In DNA, the CDR3 is TGTGCCAGCAGCTTGCAGGGTTGGGAGCAGTTCTTC. The V gene is TRBV7-9, the J gene TRBJ2-1; D perhaps matches TRBD1 (5 bases). Germline V gene lookup returns CDR1 SEHNR and CDR2 FQNEAQ (reference sequence). The V end was cut by 3 bases, the J end by 10 bases, with 10 bases between. This CDR3 is 12 amino acids long.

This chain links TRBV7-2 with TRBJ2-7; D might be TRBD2 (5 bases). The CDR3 runs to 14 residues. Germline assignment: CDR1 SGHTA and CDR2 FQGNSA. V was pared by 5 bases and J by 0 bases, with 11 bases between. The CDR3, as DNA: TGTGCCAGCAGCACCGGGGTAAGCTCCTACGAGCAGTACTTC. This sequence encodes CASSTGVSSYEQYF.

The chain employs TRBV28 and TRBJ2-6; D is possibly TRBD1 (6 bases). Germline lookup yields CDR1 MDHEN and CDR2 SYDVKM. With 4 bases removed from V and 0 bases from J, the gap between germline ends came to 10 bases. CDR3 length: 16 amino acids. The CDR3 DNA sequence: TGTGCCAGCAGTTCACAGGGCGACTCTGGGGCCAACGTCCTGACTTTC. The encoded protein is CASSSQGDSGANVLTF. Together with reference TRBV28 and TRBJ2-6, the CDR3 gives the full variable domain: DVKVTQSSRYLVKRTGEKVFLECVQDMDHENMFWYRQDPGLGLRLIYFSYDVKMKEKGDIPEGYSVSREKKERFSLILESASTNQTSMYLCASSSQGDSGANVLTFGAGSRLTVL.

This CDR3 is CASSQDRSGIYNEQFF. The CDR3 nucleotides are TGCGCCAGCAGCCAAGATCGGTCGGGGATCTACAATGAGCAGTTCTTC. The chain links TRBV4-3 to TRBJ2-1, with TRBD2 as a possible D gene (5 bases). The CDR3 is made up of 16 amino acids. The ends were cut back, 0 bases at V and 3 bases at J, with 12 bases in the middle. Germline V gene lookup returns CDR1 LGHNA and CDR2 YSLEER.

The rearrangement links TRBV12-3 or TRBV12-4 to TRBJ2-1, with D possibly matching TRBD2 (7 bases). The CDR3 consists of 13 residues. Trimming pared 7 bases from V and 7 bases from J, leaving 14 bases between. The CDR3 DNA sequence: TGTGCCAGCATAACCCGGGGGGCGAATGAGCAGTTCTTC. This encodes CASITRGANEQFF.

The chain carries TRBV28 and TRBJ1-3; D may be TRBD1 (6 bases). From germline, CDR1 is MDHEN and CDR2 SYDVKM. Trimming cost V 1 base and J 0 bases, with 16 bases left between them. The CDR3 contains 18 residues. The CDR3, as DNA: TGTGCCAGCAGTTTATTGGCCGGGACAAGGAGCTCTGGAAACACCATATATTTT. It specifies CASSLLAGTRSSGNTIYF.

In its sample, this clone was seen once. The chain links TRBV13 to TRBJ1-1, with D possibly matching TRBD1 (6 bases). CDR3 length: 15 amino acids. Between the trimmed V and J ends, which lost 1 base and 4 bases, there was a span of 13 bases. CDR1 PRHDT and CDR2 FYEKMQ come from the germline V gene (reference sequence). The CDR3 sequence is CASSLDAPGATEAFF. In DNA, the CDR3 is TGTGCCAGCAGCTTAGATGCCCCAGGGGCCACTGAAGCTTTCTTT.

This chain connects TRBV3-1 (or the pseudogene TRBV3-2) to TRBJ2-7; D unresolved. Trimming took 1 base from V and 3 from J, leaving 4 bases between them. The CDR3 has 12 residues. CDR1 and CDR2 (germline): LGHDT, YNNKEL (reference sequence). CDR3 nucleotides: TGTGCCAGCAGCCAAGTTATCTACGAGCAGTACTTC. This encodes CASSQVIYEQYF.

This sequence joins TRBV15 and TRBJ1-5, with D possibly being TRBD1 (6 bases). Per germline, CDR1 LNHNV and CDR2 YYDKDF (reference sequence). CDR3 size: 14 residues. V dropped 1 base and J dropped 8 bases, with 12 bases sitting between them. For the CDR3, the DNA is TGTGCCACCAGCAGAGCTCCAGGGGCTAAGCCCCAGCATTTT. Translation gives CATSRAPGAKPQHF.

The sample holds one count of this clone. The rearrangement links TRBV5-1 to TRBJ2-1, with D possibly matching TRBD1 (5 bases). Trimming removed 5 bases at V and 10 bases at J, with 22 bases between. The CDR3 is made up of 15 amino acids. The V gene's germline CDR1 is SGHRS and CDR2 YFSETQ. CDR3 protein: CASRISGTQQDEQFF. CDR3 sequence (DNA): TGCGCCAGCAGGATTTCGGGTACACAACAGGACGAGCAGTTCTTC.

This sequence joins TRBV20-1 and TRBJ1-1; D might be TRBD1 (5 bases). The CDR3 is 11 amino acids. The germline V gene encodes CDR1 DFQATT and CDR2 SNEGSKA (reference sequence). Deletions cut 3 bases from V and 10 bases from J, with 12 bases between. The CDR3 sequence: CSASQGIGAFF. The CDR3 DNA is TGCAGTGCTAGTCAGGGCATTGGAGCTTTCTTT.

CDR3 nucleotide sequence: TGTGCCAGCAGCTTAGATCGCTACAATGAGCAGTTCTTC. Its protein product is CASSLDRYNEQFF. V usage is TRBV11-2 and J usage is TRBJ2-1; D gene ambiguous. The CDR3 spans 13 residues. Trimming pared 0 bases from V and 3 bases from J, leaving 3 bases between. CDR1 SGHAT and CDR2 FQNNGV come from the germline V gene. Full variable domain (remainder filled in from reference TRBV11-2 and TRBJ2-1): EAGVAQSPRYKIIEKRQSVAFWCNPISGHATLYWYQQILGQGPKLLIQFQNNGVVDDSQLPKDRFSAERLKGVDSTLKIQPAKLEDSAVYLCASSLDRYNEQFFGPGTRLTVL.

The chain employs TRBV28 and TRBJ1-2; D is unclear. Trimming removed 2 bases from V and 8 bases from J, with 12 bases in between. Germline loops: CDR1 MDHEN, CDR2 SYDVKM. The length of the CDR3 is 13 residues. The CDR3 reads CASSLDGYGGYTF. As DNA, the CDR3 is TGTGCCAGCAGTTTAGATGGCTACGGGGGCTACACCTTC.

This clone was recorded once. V gene TRBV11-3 combines with J gene TRBJ2-3; D gene unclear. The CDR3 has 14 residues. Germline loops: CDR1 SGHNT, CDR2 YENEEA. V was pared by 1 base and J by 4 bases, with 9 bases between. The CDR3 loop reads CASSLASPADTQYF. CDR3 nucleotide sequence: TGTGCCAGCAGCTTAGCGTCCCCCGCAGATACGCAGTATTTT.

In DNA form, the CDR3 reads TGTGCCAGCAGCGTAGGGCGGGGGGTCTTCAATGAGCAGTTCTTC. This translates into CASSVGRGVFNEQFF. The chain combines TRBV9 with TRBJ2-1; 8 positions agree with TRBD2. Trimming removed 0 bases from V and 6 bases from J; junction bases left unmatched: 5. Germline CDR1 is SGDLS and CDR2 is YYNGEE. The CDR3 totals 15 residues.

In its sample, this clone was seen once. The V gene is TRBV7-2, the J gene TRBJ1-2, with 11 bases that match TRBD1. V trimming: 5 bases; J trimming: 3 bases; junction bases outside the gene matches: 5. The germline gives CDR1 SGHTA, CDR2 FQGNSA. This CDR3 spans 15 amino acids. The CDR3 is CASSQDRGPYYGYTF. The CDR3 DNA reads as TGTGCCAGCAGCCAGGACAGGGGGCCCTACTATGGCTACACCTTC.

This clone was found once. The CDR3 DNA reads as TGTGCCAGCAGCCCGCCGGTTCTGAACACCGGGGAGCTGTTTTTT. Translated: CASSPPVLNTGELFF. The rearrangement links TRBV7-9 to TRBJ2-2, with no clear D. The V gene lost 5 bases and the J gene lost 1 base, with 11 bases spanning the gap. The CDR3 is 15 residues long. From germline, CDR1 is SEHNR and CDR2 FQNEAQ (reference sequence).

This rearrangement joins TRBV3-1 (or the pseudogene TRBV3-2) to TRBJ2-4; 10 bases match TRBD2. Trimming cost V 0 bases and J 5 bases; bases outside gene matches: 10. Germline V lookup: CDR1 LGHDT, CDR2 YNNKEL (reference sequence). The CDR3 runs to 18 residues. CDR3 sequence (DNA): TGTGCCAGCAGCCAAGATCTAGCGGGAGTTGTCGGAGAAAACATTCAGTACTTC. Translating it yields CASSQDLAGVVGENIQYF.

This clone was recorded a few times. The gene calls are TRBV11-2 and TRBJ2-7; D gene unclear. The CDR3 totals 15 residues. V lost 4 bases and J 3 bases, leaving 16 bases between the germline ends. The V gene's germline CDR1 is SGHAT and CDR2 FQNNGV. The CDR3 loop is CASSSSTPAFYEQYF. DNA for the CDR3: TGTGCCAGCAGCTCTTCGACTCCCGCATTCTACGAGCAGTACTTC.

In its sample, this clone was seen a few times. The CDR3 DNA follows: TGTGCCAGCAGCCCGGGACTAGCGGGAGCCTATGAGCAGTTCTTC. Protein: CASSPGLAGAYEQFF. V usage is TRBV7-2 and J usage is TRBJ2-1, with 14 bases that match TRBD2. The CDR3 spans 15 residues. Losses at the gene ends were 5 bases for V and 8 bases for J; bases not matched to a gene: 5. Germline V CDR1 and CDR2: SGHTA, FQGNSA.